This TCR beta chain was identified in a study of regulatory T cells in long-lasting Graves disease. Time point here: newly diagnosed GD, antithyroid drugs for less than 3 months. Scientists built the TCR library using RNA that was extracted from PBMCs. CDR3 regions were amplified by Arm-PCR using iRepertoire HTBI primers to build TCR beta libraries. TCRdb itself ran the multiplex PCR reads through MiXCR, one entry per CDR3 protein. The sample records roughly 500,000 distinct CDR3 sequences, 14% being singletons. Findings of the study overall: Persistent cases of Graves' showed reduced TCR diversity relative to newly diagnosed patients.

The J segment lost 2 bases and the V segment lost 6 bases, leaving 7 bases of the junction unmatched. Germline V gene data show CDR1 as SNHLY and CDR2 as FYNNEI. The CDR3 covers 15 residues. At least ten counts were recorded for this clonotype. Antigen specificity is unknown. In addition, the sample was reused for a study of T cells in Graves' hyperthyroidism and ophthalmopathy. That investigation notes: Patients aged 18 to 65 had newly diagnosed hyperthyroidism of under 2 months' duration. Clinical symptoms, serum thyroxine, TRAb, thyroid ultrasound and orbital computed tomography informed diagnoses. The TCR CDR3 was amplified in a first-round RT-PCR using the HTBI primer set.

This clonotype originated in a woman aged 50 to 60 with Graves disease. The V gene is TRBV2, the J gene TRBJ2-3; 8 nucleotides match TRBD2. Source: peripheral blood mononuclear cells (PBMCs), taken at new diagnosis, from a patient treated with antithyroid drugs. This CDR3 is CASRETSAITDTQYF. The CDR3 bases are TGTGCCAGCAGGGAGACTAGCGCAATCACAGATACGCAGTATTTT.